The rows below give T cell receptor beta chains drawn from one sample of a study of cytomegalovirus exposure and HLA in healthy donors. Here immunoSEQ multiplex PCR was the method, and the copy in TCRdb shows in-frame clones only, minus some. This table holds roughly 160,000 clones, roughly 85% found once. Sequencing was carried out using PBMCs. All receptors derive from a man aged 40-49 years in good health and CMV-seronegative. CDR3s include the opening cysteine and the closing phenylalanine or tryptophan. The D gene is left open where the match is weak. Clone size is shown for a subset of rows, as once, few, many or a class of expanded clone.

v_gene: TRBV5-1
d_gene: TRBD2
abundance: -
j_gene: TRBJ2-5
CDR3aa: CASGREGSETQYF
CDR3nt: TGCGCCAGCGGTCGGGAGGGCTCAGAGACCCAGTACTTC

v_gene: TRBV29-1
d_gene: TRBD1
abundance: -
j_gene: TRBJ2-2
CDR3aa: CSTPGTGLSGELFF
CDR3nt: TGCAGCACCCCCGGGACAGGGTTATCCGGGGAGCTGTTTTTT

v_gene: TRBV15
d_gene: -
abundance: -
j_gene: TRBJ2-3
CDR3aa: CATSTSMGADTQYF
CDR3nt: TGTGCCACCAGCACATCCATGGGCGCAGATACGCAGTATTTT

v_gene: TRBV30
d_gene: TRBD1
abundance: -
j_gene: TRBJ1-2
CDR3aa: CAWNDDRANYGYTF
CDR3nt: TGTGCCTGGAATGATGACAGGGCTAACTATGGCTACACCTTC

v_gene: TRBV19
d_gene: -
abundance: -
j_gene: TRBJ2-2
CDR3aa: CASSSGSSGGELFF
CDR3nt: TGTGCCAGTAGTTCGGGAAGTTCGGGCGGGGAGCTGTTTTTT

v_gene: TRBV7-8
d_gene: TRBD2
abundance: -
j_gene: TRBJ2-3
CDR3aa: CASSFRLAGSTDTQYF
CDR3nt: TGTGCCAGCAGCTTCAGACTAGCGGGATCCACAGATACGCAGTATTTT

v_gene: TRBV2
d_gene: TRBD1
abundance: -
j_gene: TRBJ1-1
CDR3aa: CASSPGTGVGNTEAFF
CDR3nt: TGTGCCAGCAGCCCCGGGACAGGGGTTGGGAACACTGAAGCTTTCTTT

v_gene: TRBV27
d_gene: TRBD1
abundance: few
j_gene: TRBJ2-1
CDR3aa: CASRRGQGISWEQFF
CDR3nt: TGTGCCAGCAGGAGAGGACAGGGGATCTCCTGGGAGCAGTTCTTC

v_gene: TRBV21-1
d_gene: -
abundance: -
j_gene: TRBJ1-4
CDR3aa: CASKNPGREEKLFF
CDR3nt: TGTGCCAGCAAAAACCCAGGGCGGGAGGAAAAACTGTTTTTT

v_gene: TRBV5-4
d_gene: TRBD1
abundance: -
j_gene: TRBJ2-1
CDR3aa: CASSFDRGSYNEQFF
CDR3nt: TGTGCCAGCAGCTTTGACAGGGGCTCCTACAATGAGCAGTTCTTC

v_gene: TRBV29-1
d_gene: -
abundance: -
j_gene: TRBJ1-2
CDR3aa: CSVEDTTANYGYTF
CDR3nt: TGCAGCGTTGAAGACACGACAGCTAACTATGGCTACACCTTC

v_gene: TRBV28
d_gene: -
abundance: -
j_gene: TRBJ1-2
CDR3aa: CASSPTGTHNYGYTF
CDR3nt: TGTGCCAGCAGTCCAACAGGGACCCATAACTATGGCTACACCTTC

v_gene: TRBV27
d_gene: -
abundance: -
j_gene: TRBJ1-6
CDR3aa: CASSLFRQNSPLHF
CDR3nt: TGTGCCAGCAGTTTATTCCGACAGAATTCACCCCTCCACTTT

v_gene: TRBV2
d_gene: -
abundance: -
j_gene: TRBJ2-1
CDR3aa: CASSVTTNEQFF
CDR3nt: TGTGCCAGCAGCGTTACTACTAATGAGCAGTTCTTC

v_gene: TRBV19
d_gene: -
abundance: once
j_gene: TRBJ2-7
CDR3aa: CASSSQAGQYF
CDR3nt: TGTGCCAGTAGTAGCCAAGCAGGGCAGTACTTC

v_gene: TRBV2
d_gene: TRBD1
abundance: -
j_gene: TRBJ2-7
CDR3aa: CASSGSRGRNEQYF
CDR3nt: TGTGCCAGCAGTGGGAGCAGGGGGCGGAACGAGCAGTACTTC

v_gene: TRBV7-8
d_gene: TRBD1
abundance: -
j_gene: TRBJ2-3
CDR3aa: CASSLAQGAADTQYF
CDR3nt: TGTGCCAGCAGCTTAGCGCAGGGGGCCGCAGATACGCAGTATTTT

v_gene: TRBV5-1
d_gene: -
abundance: -
j_gene: TRBJ2-3
CDR3aa: CASSRAGVSDTQYF
CDR3nt: TGCGCCAGCAGCCGTGCCGGGGTCTCAGATACGCAGTATTTT

v_gene: TRBV2
d_gene: -
abundance: -
j_gene: TRBJ1-1
CDR3aa: CASSQFSTENTEAFF
CDR3nt: TGTGCCAGCAGCCAATTCTCGACAGAGAACACTGAAGCTTTCTTT

v_gene: TRBV29-1
d_gene: -
abundance: -
j_gene: TRBJ2-7
CDR3aa: CSVAGQAYEQYF
CDR3nt: TGCAGCGTTGCTGGACAAGCCTACGAGCAGTACTTC

v_gene: TRBV5-1
d_gene: -
abundance: -
j_gene: TRBJ2-1
CDR3aa: CASSFTGVSSNEQFF
CDR3nt: TGCGCCAGCAGCTTTACGGGAGTATCCAGCAATGAGCAGTTCTTC

v_gene: TRBV19
d_gene: TRBD2
abundance: -
j_gene: TRBJ2-2
CDR3aa: CASSILAGVPGELFF
CDR3nt: TGTGCCAGTAGTATCCTAGCGGGAGTTCCCGGGGAGCTGTTTTTT

v_gene: TRBV21-1
d_gene: -
abundance: -
j_gene: TRBJ1-1
CDR3aa: CASSKATVIEAFF
CDR3nt: TGTGCCAGCAGCAAAGCAACAGTCATTGAAGCTTTCTTT

v_gene: TRBV7-7
d_gene: TRBD2
abundance: few
j_gene: TRBJ2-1
CDR3aa: CASSLASGAYNEQFF
CDR3nt: TGTGCTAGCAGCTTGGCTAGCGGTGCCTACAATGAGCAGTTCTTC

v_gene: TRBV13
d_gene: -
abundance: -
j_gene: TRBJ2-7
CDR3aa: CASSRRGYEQYF
CDR3nt: TGTGCCAGCAGCCGACGGGGGTACGAGCAGTACTTC

v_gene: TRBV7-2
d_gene: -
abundance: once
j_gene: TRBJ1-2
CDR3aa: CASSVDSYGYTF
CDR3nt: TGTGCCAGCAGCGTGGACAGCTATGGCTACACCTTC

v_gene: TRBV7-9
d_gene: TRBD1
abundance: -
j_gene: TRBJ2-2
CDR3aa: CASSSYPPGQGFSTGELFF
CDR3nt: TGTGCCAGCAGCTCTTACCCACCGGGACAGGGTTTTAGCACCGGGGAGCTGTTTTTT

v_gene: TRBV9
d_gene: TRBD1
abundance: -
j_gene: TRBJ2-3
CDR3aa: CASSSRTGNTDTQYF
CDR3nt: TGTGCCAGCAGCTCAAGGACAGGGAACACAGATACGCAGTATTTT

v_gene: TRBV27
d_gene: -
abundance: -
j_gene: TRBJ2-1
CDR3aa: CASSFVRNDNEQFF
CDR3nt: TGTGCCAGCAGTTTCGTCAGGAACGACAATGAGCAGTTCTTC

v_gene: TRBV5-4
d_gene: TRBD1
abundance: few
j_gene: TRBJ2-2
CDR3aa: CASSLRTGKAGELFF
CDR3nt: TGTGCCAGCAGCCTCCGGACAGGGAAGGCCGGGGAGCTGTTTTTT

v_gene: TRBV7-9
d_gene: -
abundance: -
j_gene: TRBJ2-1
CDR3aa: CASSLTTTKFF
CDR3nt: TGTGCCAGCAGCCTAACGACTACCAAGTTCTTC

v_gene: TRBV30
d_gene: -
abundance: few
j_gene: TRBJ1-2
CDR3aa: CAWSVGGGYTF
CDR3nt: TGTGCCTGGAGTGTAGGCGGTGGCTACACCTTC

v_gene: TRBV6-6
d_gene: TRBD1
abundance: once
j_gene: TRBJ1-6
CDR3aa: CASRSRDRGGNSPLHF
CDR3nt: TGTGCCAGCAGGAGCCGGGACAGGGGGGGTAATTCACCCCTCCACTTT

v_gene: TRBV5-1
d_gene: TRBD1
abundance: few
j_gene: TRBJ1-2
CDR3aa: CASSSGDREAAVYTF
CDR3nt: TGCGCCAGCAGCTCTGGGGACAGGGAGGCTGCTGTCTACACCTTC

v_gene: TRBV18
d_gene: TRBD2
abundance: once
j_gene: TRBJ2-7
CDR3aa: CASSRAREGYEQYF
CDR3nt: TGTGCCAGCTCCCGGGCGAGGGAGGGCTACGAGCAGTACTTC

v_gene: TRBV10-1
d_gene: -
abundance: -
j_gene: TRBJ2-1
CDR3aa: CASIKRSSSYNEQFF
CDR3nt: TGCGCCAGCATTAAGCGGTCTAGCTCCTACAATGAGCAGTTCTTC

v_gene: TRBV27
d_gene: -
abundance: -
j_gene: TRBJ2-4
CDR3aa: CASSLMVSTKNSQYF
CDR3nt: TGTGCCAGCAGTTTAATGGTATCAACCAAAAACAGTCAGTACTTC

v_gene: TRBV2
d_gene: TRBD2
abundance: -
j_gene: TRBJ2-3
CDR3aa: CASRFTSGSSDTQYF
CDR3nt: TGTGCCAGCAGGTTTACTAGCGGGAGTTCGGATACGCAGTATTTT

v_gene: TRBV19
d_gene: -
abundance: -
j_gene: TRBJ2-5
CDR3aa: CASSIDSGHTETQYF
CDR3nt: TGTGCCAGTAGTATTGACTCGGGACATACGGAGACCCAGTACTTC

v_gene: TRBV11-2
d_gene: TRBD2
abundance: -
j_gene: TRBJ2-2
CDR3aa: CASSLQLAGGGGELFF
CDR3nt: TGTGCCAGCAGCTTACAACTAGCGGGAGGGGGCGGGGAGCTGTTTTTT

v_gene: TRBV7-2
d_gene: TRBD1
abundance: -
j_gene: TRBJ1-2
CDR3aa: CASSRDRGPYGYTF
CDR3nt: TGTGCCAGCAGCCGGGACAGGGGGCCGTATGGCTACACCTTC

v_gene: TRBV7-9
d_gene: TRBD2
abundance: once
j_gene: TRBJ2-7
CDR3aa: CASRGGRAPSYEQYF
CDR3nt: TGTGCCAGCAGGGGCGGGAGGGCCCCCTCCTACGAGCAGTACTTC

v_gene: TRBV9
d_gene: -
abundance: few
j_gene: TRBJ2-3
CDR3aa: CASSVASSGVSTDTQYF
CDR3nt: TGTGCCAGCAGCGTAGCTTCAAGCGGAGTTAGCACAGATACGCAGTATTTT

v_gene: TRBV5-1
d_gene: TRBD2
abundance: -
j_gene: TRBJ2-1
CDR3aa: CASSPGTSSYNEQFF
CDR3nt: TGCGCCAGCAGCCCCGGGACTAGTTCCTACAATGAGCAGTTCTTC

v_gene: TRBV5-1
d_gene: TRBD2
abundance: -
j_gene: TRBJ2-1
CDR3aa: CASSLSGRLDEQFF
CDR3nt: TGCGCCAGCAGCCTGAGCGGGAGGCTCGATGAGCAGTTCTTC

v_gene: TRBV11-2
d_gene: TRBD1
abundance: once
j_gene: TRBJ1-5
CDR3aa: CASSLDSDRGYSNQPQHF
CDR3nt: TGTGCCAGCAGCTTAGATTCCGACAGGGGGTATAGCAATCAGCCCCAGCATTTT

v_gene: TRBV7-7
d_gene: TRBD2
abundance: -
j_gene: TRBJ2-3
CDR3aa: CASSPGLAGDTQYF
CDR3nt: TGTGCTAGCAGCCCGGGACTAGCGGGAGATACGCAGTATTTT

v_gene: TRBV7-6
d_gene: TRBD2
abundance: -
j_gene: TRBJ2-5
CDR3aa: CASSLGGGGTQYF
CDR3nt: TGTGCCAGCAGCTTAGGCGGCGGGGGGACCCAGTACTTC

v_gene: TRBV6-1
d_gene: -
abundance: -
j_gene: TRBJ1-1
CDR3aa: CASSEEGWTEAFF
CDR3nt: TGTGCCAGCAGTGAAGAGGGGTGGACTGAAGCTTTCTTT

v_gene: TRBV4-1
d_gene: TRBD2
abundance: -
j_gene: TRBJ2-7
CDR3aa: CASSPLRIAGSDEQYF
CDR3nt: TGCGCCAGCAGCCCTCTCAGGATAGCGGGAAGCGACGAGCAGTACTTC

v_gene: TRBV27
d_gene: -
abundance: -
j_gene: TRBJ2-7
CDR3aa: CASSAGPTYEQYF
CDR3nt: TGTGCCAGCAGTGCGGGGCCCACCTACGAGCAGTACTTC

v_gene: TRBV19
d_gene: TRBD2
abundance: -
j_gene: TRBJ2-1
CDR3aa: CASSNHGTSGGQFF
CDR3nt: TGTGCCAGTAGCAATCACGGGACTAGCGGGGGGCAGTTCTTC

v_gene: TRBV23-1
d_gene: -
abundance: -
j_gene: TRBJ1-5
CDR3aa: CASSQRSRGGSQHF
CDR3nt: TGCGCCAGCAGTCAACGCTCTAGGGGTGGGTCCCAGCATTTT

v_gene: TRBV15
d_gene: TRBD1
abundance: -
j_gene: TRBJ2-7
CDR3aa: CATSRVGTGAYEQYF
CDR3nt: TGTGCCACCAGCAGAGTAGGGACAGGAGCCTACGAGCAGTACTTC

v_gene: TRBV10-2
d_gene: -
abundance: -
j_gene: TRBJ2-6
CDR3aa: CASSQSSTANVLTF
CDR3nt: TGCGCCAGCAGTCAGTCTTCGACAGCCAACGTCCTGACTTTC

v_gene: TRBV5-1
d_gene: TRBD1
abundance: -
j_gene: TRBJ1-1
CDR3aa: CASSWDRDTEAFF
CDR3nt: TGCGCCAGCAGCTGGGACAGGGACACTGAAGCTTTCTTT

v_gene: TRBV25-1
d_gene: TRBD1
abundance: -
j_gene: TRBJ1-6
CDR3aa: CASRDRNSPLHF
CDR3nt: TGTGCCAGCAGGGACAGGAATTCACCCCTCCACTTT

v_gene: TRBV2
d_gene: -
abundance: few
j_gene: TRBJ2-7
CDR3aa: CASTVDSYEQYF
CDR3nt: TGTGCCAGCACCGTGGACAGCTACGAGCAGTACTTC

v_gene: TRBV19
d_gene: TRBD1
abundance: -
j_gene: TRBJ2-2
CDR3aa: CASGQGVTNTGELFF
CDR3nt: TGTGCCAGCGGACAGGGGGTGACGAACACCGGGGAGCTGTTTTTT